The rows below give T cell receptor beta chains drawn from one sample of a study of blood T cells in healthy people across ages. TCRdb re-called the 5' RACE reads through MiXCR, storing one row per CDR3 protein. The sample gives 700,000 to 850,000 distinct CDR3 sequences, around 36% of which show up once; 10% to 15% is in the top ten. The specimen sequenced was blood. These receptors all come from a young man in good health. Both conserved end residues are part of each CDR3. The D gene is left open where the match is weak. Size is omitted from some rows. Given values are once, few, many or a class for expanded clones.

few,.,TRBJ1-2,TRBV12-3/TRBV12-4,CASSEQDYGYTF,TGTGCCAGCAGTGAACAGGACTATGGCTACACCTTC
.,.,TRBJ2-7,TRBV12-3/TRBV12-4,CASGPVGGSYEQYF,TGTGCCAGCGGCCCCGTTGGGGGGAGTTACGAGCAGTACTTC
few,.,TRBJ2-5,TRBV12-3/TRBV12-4,CASRVNPGETQYF,TGTGCCAGCAGAGTAAACCCCGGGGAGACCCAGTACTTC
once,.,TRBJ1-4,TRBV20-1,CSAGDRRYRANEKLFF,TGCAGTGCTGGAGATCGGCGGTATAGGGCTAATGAAAAACTGTTTTTT
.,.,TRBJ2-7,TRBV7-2,CASSPRGSYNEQYF,TGTGCCAGCAGCCCCAGGGGCTCCTACAATGAGCAGTACTTC
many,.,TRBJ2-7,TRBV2,CASNRGRVTYEQYF,TGTGCCAGCAATCGGGGCCGAGTTACCTACGAGCAGTACTTC
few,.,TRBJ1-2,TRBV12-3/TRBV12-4,CASRVDGMNYGYTF,TGTGCCAGCAGGGTCGACGGTATGAACTATGGCTACACCTTC
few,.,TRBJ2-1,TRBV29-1,CSVEGGSGGSYNEQFF,TGCAGCGTTGAAGGGGGCTCAGGGGGGTCCTACAATGAGCAGTTCTTC
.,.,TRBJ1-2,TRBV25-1,CASSETARGGYTF,TGTGCCAGCAGTGAGACCGCACGGGGTGGCTACACCTTC
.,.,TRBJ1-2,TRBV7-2,CASSLGTEANYGYTF,TGTGCCAGCAGCTTAGGGACAGAGGCTAACTATGGCTACACCTTC
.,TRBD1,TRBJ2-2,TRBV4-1,CASSQESGQGAGGELFF,TGCGCCAGCAGCCAAGAATCGGGACAGGGGGCTGGCGGGGAGCTGTTTTTT
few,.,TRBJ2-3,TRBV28,CAAQKSSTDTQYF,TGTGCCGCACAAAAAAGCAGCACAGATACGCAGTATTTT
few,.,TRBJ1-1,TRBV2,CASRYSRGVSRDTEAFF,TGTGCCAGCAGGTATTCACGAGGGGTTAGTAGGGACACTGAAGCTTTCTTT